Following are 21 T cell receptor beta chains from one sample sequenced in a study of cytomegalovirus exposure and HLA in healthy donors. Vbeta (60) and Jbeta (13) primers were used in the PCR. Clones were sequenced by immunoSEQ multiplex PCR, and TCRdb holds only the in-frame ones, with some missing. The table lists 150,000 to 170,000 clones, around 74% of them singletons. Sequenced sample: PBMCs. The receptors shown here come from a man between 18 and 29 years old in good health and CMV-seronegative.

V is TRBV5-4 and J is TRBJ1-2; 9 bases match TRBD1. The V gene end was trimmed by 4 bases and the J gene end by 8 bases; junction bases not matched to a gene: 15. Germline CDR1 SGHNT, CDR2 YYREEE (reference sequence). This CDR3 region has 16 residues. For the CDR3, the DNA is TGTGCCAGCAGCCGGGCGGAACAGGGGGCTGGTGGCGGCTACACCTTC. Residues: CASSRAEQGAGGGYTF.

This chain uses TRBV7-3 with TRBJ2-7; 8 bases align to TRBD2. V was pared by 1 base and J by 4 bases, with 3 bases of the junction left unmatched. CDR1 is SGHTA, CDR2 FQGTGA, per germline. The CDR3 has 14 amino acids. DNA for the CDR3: TGTGCCAGCAGCTTAAGCGGGGGGCGTTACGAGCAGTACTTC. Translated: CASSLSGGRYEQYF.

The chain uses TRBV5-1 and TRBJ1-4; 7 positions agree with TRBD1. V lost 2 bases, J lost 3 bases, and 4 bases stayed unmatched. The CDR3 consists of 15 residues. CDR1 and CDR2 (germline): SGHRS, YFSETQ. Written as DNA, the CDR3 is TGCGCCAGCAGCTTCTACAGGGGAGCTAATGAAAAACTGTTTTTT. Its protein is CASSFYRGANEKLFF. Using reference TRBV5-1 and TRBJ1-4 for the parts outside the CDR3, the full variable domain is KAGVTQTPRYLIKTRGQQVTLSCSPISGHRSVSWYQQTPGQGLQFLFEYFSETQRNKGNFPGRFSGRQFSNSRSEMNVSTLELGDSALYLCASSFYRGANEKLFFGSGTQLSVL.

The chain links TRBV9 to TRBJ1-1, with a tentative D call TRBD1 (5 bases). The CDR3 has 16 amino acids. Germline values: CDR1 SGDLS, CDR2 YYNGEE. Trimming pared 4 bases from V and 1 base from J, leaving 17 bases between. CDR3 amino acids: CASSPGRGSRNTEAFF. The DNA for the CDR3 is TGTGCCAGCAGCCCGGGGCGGGGGTCGAGGAACACTGAAGCTTTCTTT.

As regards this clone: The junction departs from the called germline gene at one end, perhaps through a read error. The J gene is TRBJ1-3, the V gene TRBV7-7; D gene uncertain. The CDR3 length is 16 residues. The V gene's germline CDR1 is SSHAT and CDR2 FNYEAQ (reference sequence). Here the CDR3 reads CASSSSRRASGNTIYF. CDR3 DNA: TGTGCTAGCAGTTCTAGCAGAAGGGCCTCTGGAAACACCATATATTTT. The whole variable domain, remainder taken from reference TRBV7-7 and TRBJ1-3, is GAGVSQSPRYKVTKRGQDVTLRCDPISSHATLYWYQQALGQGPEFLTYFNYEAQPDKSGLPSDRFSAERPEGSISTLTIQRTEQRDSAMYRCASSSSRRASGNTIYFGEGSWLTVV.

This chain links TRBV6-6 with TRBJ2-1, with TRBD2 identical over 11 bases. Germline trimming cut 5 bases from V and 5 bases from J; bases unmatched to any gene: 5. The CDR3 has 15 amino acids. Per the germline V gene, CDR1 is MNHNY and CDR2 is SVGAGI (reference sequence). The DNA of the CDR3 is TGTGCCAGCAGTGCCGGGACTAGCGGACACAATGAGCAGTTCTTC. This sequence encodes CASSAGTSGHNEQFF.

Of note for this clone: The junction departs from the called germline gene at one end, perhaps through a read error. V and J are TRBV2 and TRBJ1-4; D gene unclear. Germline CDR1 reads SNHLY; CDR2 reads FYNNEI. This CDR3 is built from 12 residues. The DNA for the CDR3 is TGTGCCAGCAGTGATGGAAACCTTTGGAGGACCTTT. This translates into CASSDGNLWRTF. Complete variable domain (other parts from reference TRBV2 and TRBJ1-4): EPEVTQTPSHQVTQMGQEVILRCVPISNHLYFYWYRQILGQKVEFLVSFYNNEISEKSEIFDDQFSVERPDGSNFTLKIRSTKLEDSAMYFCASSDGNLWRTFGSGTQLSVL.

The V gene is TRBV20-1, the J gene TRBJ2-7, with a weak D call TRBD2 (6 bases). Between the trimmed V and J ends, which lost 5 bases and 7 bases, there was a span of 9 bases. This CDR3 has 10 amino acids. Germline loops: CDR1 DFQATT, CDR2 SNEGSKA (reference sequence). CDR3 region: CSAGTREQYF. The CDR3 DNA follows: TGCAGTGCTGGGACTCGGGAGCAGTACTTC.

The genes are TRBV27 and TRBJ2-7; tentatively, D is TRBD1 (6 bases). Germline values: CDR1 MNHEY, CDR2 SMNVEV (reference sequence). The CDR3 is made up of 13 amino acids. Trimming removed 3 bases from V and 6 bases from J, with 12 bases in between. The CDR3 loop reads CASSFTQGFEQYF. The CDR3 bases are TGTGCCAGCAGTTTTACCCAGGGGTTCGAGCAGTACTTC.

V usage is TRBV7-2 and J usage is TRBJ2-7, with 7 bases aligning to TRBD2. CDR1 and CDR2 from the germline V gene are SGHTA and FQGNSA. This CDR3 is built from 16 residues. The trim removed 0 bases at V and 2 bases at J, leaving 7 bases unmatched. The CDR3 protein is CASSLAGRGFTYEQYF. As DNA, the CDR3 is TGTGCCAGCAGCTTAGCAGGGAGGGGATTTACCTACGAGCAGTACTTC.

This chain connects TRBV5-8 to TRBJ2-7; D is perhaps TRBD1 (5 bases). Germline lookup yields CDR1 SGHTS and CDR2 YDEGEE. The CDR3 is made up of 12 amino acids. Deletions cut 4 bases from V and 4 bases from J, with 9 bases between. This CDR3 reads CASSPDRYEQYF. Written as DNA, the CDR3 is TGTGCCAGCAGCCCAGACAGATACGAGCAGTACTTC. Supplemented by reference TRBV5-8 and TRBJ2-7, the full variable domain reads EAGVTQSPTHLIKTRGQQATLRCSPISGHTSVYWYQQALGLGLQFLLWYDEGEERNRGNFPPRFSGRQFPNYSSELNVNALELEDSALYLCASSPDRYEQYFGPGTRLTVT.

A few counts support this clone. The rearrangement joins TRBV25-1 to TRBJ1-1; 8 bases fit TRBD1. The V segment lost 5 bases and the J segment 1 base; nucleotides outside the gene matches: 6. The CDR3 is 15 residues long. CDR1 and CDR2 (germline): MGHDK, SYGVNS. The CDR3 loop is CASSPEGTGNTEAFF. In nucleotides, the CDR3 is TGTGCCAGCAGTCCGGAAGGGACAGGGAACACTGAAGCTTTCTTT.

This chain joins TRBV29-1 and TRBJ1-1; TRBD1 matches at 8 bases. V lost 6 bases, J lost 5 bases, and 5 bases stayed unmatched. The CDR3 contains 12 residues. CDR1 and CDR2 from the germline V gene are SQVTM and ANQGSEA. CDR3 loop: CSVGQGQTEAFF. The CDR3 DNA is TGCAGCGTCGGACAGGGCCAGACTGAAGCTTTCTTT.

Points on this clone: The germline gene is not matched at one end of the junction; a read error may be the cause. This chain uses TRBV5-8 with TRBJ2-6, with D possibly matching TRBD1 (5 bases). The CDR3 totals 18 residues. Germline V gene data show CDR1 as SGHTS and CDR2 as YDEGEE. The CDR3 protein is CASSGLWGGASGANGLTF. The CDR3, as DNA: TGTGCCAGCAGTGGTCTTTGGGGTGGTGCCTCTGGGGCCAACGGCCTGACTTTC.

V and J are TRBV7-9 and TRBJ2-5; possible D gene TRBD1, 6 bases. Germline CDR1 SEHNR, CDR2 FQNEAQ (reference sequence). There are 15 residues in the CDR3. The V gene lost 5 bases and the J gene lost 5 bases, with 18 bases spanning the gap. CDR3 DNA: TGTGCCAGCAGCATCCTCCAGGGGTCCCCGGAGACCCAGTACTTC. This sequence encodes CASSILQGSPETQYF.

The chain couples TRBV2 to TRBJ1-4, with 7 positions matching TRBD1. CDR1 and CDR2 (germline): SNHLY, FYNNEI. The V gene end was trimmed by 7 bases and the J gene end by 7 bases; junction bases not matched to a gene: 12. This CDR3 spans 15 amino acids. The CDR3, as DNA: TGTGCCAGCAATCCACAACAGGGGACGGGTGAAAAACTGTTTTTT. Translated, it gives CASNPQQGTGEKLFF.

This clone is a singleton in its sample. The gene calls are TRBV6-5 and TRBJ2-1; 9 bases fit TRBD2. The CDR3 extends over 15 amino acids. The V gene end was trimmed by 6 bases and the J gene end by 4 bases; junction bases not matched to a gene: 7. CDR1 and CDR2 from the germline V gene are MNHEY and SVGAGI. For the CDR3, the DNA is TGTGCCAGCAGGCCACAGCGGGGGGCATACAATGAGCAGTTCTTC. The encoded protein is CASRPQRGAYNEQFF.

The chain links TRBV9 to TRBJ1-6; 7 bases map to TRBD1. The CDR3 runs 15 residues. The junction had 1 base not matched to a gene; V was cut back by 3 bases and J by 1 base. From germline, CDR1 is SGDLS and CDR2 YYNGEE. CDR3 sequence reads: CASSAQGSYNSPLHF. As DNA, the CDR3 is TGTGCCAGCAGCGCACAGGGGTCCTATAATTCACCCCTCCACTTT.

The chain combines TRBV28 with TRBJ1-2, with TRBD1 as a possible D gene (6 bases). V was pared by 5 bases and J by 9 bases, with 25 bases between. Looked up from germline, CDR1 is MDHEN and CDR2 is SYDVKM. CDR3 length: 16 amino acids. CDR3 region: CASSRGDRSRFASYTF. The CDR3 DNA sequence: TGTGCCAGCAGTCGCGGAGACAGGAGCCGTTTTGCGAGCTACACCTTC.

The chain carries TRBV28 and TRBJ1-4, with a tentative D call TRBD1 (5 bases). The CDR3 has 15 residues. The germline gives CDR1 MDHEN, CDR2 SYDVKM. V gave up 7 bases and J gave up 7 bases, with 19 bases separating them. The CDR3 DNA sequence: TGTGCCAGCAAAAACCCCAGGGAATACGGTGAAAAACTGTTTTTT. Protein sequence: CASKNPREYGEKLFF.

The CDR3 protein is CASSEGFLALHF. The CDR3 DNA reads as TGTGCCAGCAGTGAAGGCTTTTTGGCCCTCCACTTT. V is TRBV25-1 and J is TRBJ1-6; D remains ambiguous. This CDR3 region has 12 residues. Trimming took off 2 bases at V and 14 bases at J, with 10 bases between the two ends. Germline lookup yields CDR1 MGHDK and CDR2 SYGVNS.